The text below deals with one TCR beta chain. Germline loops: CDR1 MNHEY, CDR2 SVGEGT. This CDR3 contains 15 residues. Trimming stripped 2 bases from V and 3 bases from J, with 14 bases between. The data are from a study of T cells in Graves' hyperthyroidism and ophthalmopathy. Template material for amplifying TCR beta CDR3 regions consisted of RNA transcripts. A first-round RT-PCR of the TCR CDR3 used the HTBI primer set. In TCRdb, the multiplex PCR reads were re-called with MiXCR into one record per CDR3 protein. This sample has approximately 520,000 distinct CDR3 sequences, with around 22% found just once.

The genes are TRBV6-2 or TRBV6-3 and TRBJ2-7; D gene ambiguous. The specimen sequenced was blood. The TCR sequence derives from a woman aged 25 to 45 with Graves' ophthalmopathy. Written as DNA, the CDR3 is TGTGCCAGCAGTTACCATGGGCAACTCCTCTACGAGCAGTACTTC. It codes for CASSYHGQLLYEQYF.